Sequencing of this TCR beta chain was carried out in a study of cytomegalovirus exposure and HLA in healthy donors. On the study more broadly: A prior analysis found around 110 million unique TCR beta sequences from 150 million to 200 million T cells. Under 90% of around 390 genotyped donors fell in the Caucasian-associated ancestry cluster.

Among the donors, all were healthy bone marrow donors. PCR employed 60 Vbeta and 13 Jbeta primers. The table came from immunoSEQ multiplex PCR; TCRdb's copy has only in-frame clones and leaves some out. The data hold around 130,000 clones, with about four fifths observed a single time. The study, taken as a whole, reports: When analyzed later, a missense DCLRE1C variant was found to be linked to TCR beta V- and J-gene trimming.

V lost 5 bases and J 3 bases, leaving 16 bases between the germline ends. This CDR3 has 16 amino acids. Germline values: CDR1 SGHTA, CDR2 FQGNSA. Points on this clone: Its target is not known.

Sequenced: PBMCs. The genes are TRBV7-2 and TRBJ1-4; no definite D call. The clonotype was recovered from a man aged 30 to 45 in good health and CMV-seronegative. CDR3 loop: CASSHGSGWANEKLFF. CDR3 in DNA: TGTGCCAGCAGCCATGGCTCGGGGTGGGCTAATGAAAAACTGTTTTTT. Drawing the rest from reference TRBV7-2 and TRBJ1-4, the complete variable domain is GAGVSQSPSNKVTEKGKDVELRCDPISGHTALYWYRQSLGQGLEFLIYFQGNSAPDKSGLPSDRFSAERTGGSVSTLTIQRTQQEDSAVYLCASSHGSGWANEKLFFGSGTQLSVL.